The T cell receptor beta chain under discussion was sequenced for a study of response to subunit inactivated influenza vaccine. General study results and limits: Authors suggested each seasonal flu vaccination may recruit only limited numbers of new T cells.

TCRdb reanalysed the RT-PCR reads using MiXCR and keeps one entry per CDR3 protein. This table holds roughly 700,000 distinct CDR3 sequences, approximately 15% found once. This clonotype was detected a few times. As yet, its antigen is unknown. The CDR3 is 15 residues long. The V and J ends lost 5 bases and 6 bases, in that order; junction bases with no gene match: 11. Germline CDR1 and CDR2: SGHAT and FQNNGV. This chain joins TRBV11-2 and TRBJ2-7, with TRBD1 identical over 9 bases. The origin of this receptor is a man aged 50 to 59 who received an inactivated influenza vaccine. The specimen was PBMCs from blood, collected around 14 days before vaccination. The CDR3 coding sequence is TGTGCCAGCAGCCTAGGGGGACAGGGTCCACGCGAGCAGTACTTC. Translated: CASSLGGQGPREQYF. Looking up the rest from reference TRBV11-2 and TRBJ2-7 gives the full variable domain: EAGVAQSPRYKIIEKRQSVAFWCNPISGHATLYWYQQILGQGPKLLIQFQNNGVVDDSQLPKDRFSAERLKGVDSTLKIQPAKLEDSAVYLCASSLGGQGPREQYFGPGTRLTVT.